The 11 T cell receptor beta chains below all came from one sample that was sequenced in a study of T-cell memory formation after mild COVID-19 (dated by TCRdb to 2020 to 2022). The library relied on 5' RACE. These reads were obtained on an Illumina NovaSeq 6000. TCRdb reran the public reads through fastp at Q25 and MiXCR, keeping productive beta chains. Identical CDR3 protein sequences are pooled into one entry, listed with their most common genes and DNA. The sample table lists about 350,000 distinct CDR3 sequences, roughly 13% of them with a count of one. Of the sample, around a fifth falls within the top ten clones. Source material: PBMCs or a T cell subset sorted from them (not recorded which). The receptor set was obtained from a young man who had mild COVID-19 (a few samples of this study predate the infection). The sample titles of this study are shuffled in the database, so cell type and time point are left out; the donor was told from shared clones.

V and J are TRBV10-3 and TRBJ2-6; no clear D. Per the germline V gene, CDR1 is ENHRY and CDR2 is SYGVKD. V was cut by 6 bases and J by 3 bases, with 6 bases left in between. This CDR3 region has 13 residues. Here the CDR3 reads CAIRGDGANVLTF. The CDR3 DNA follows: TGTGCCATCAGGGGTGATGGGGCCAACGTCCTGACTTTC.

In this sample, this clonotype turned up a few times. V is TRBV27 and J is TRBJ1-4; D remains ambiguous. The germline V gene encodes CDR1 MNHEY and CDR2 SMNVEV (reference sequence). The V and J ends lost 4 bases and 6 bases respectively, with 3 bases between them. This CDR3 has 11 amino acids. CDR3 sequence (DNA): TGTGCCAGCAGTTCGCATGAAAAACTGTTTTTT. Its translation: CASSSHEKLFF.

This clonotype was recorded many times. The V call is TRBV7-8, the J call TRBJ2-1; 8 positions match TRBD1. The germline V gene has CDR1 SGHVS and CDR2 FQNEAQ. This CDR3 is built from 15 residues. The trim removed 5 bases at V and 7 bases at J, leaving 10 bases unmatched. CDR3 coding DNA: TGTGCCAGCAGCCAGGGGGCCATCGGTATGAATGAGCAGTTCTTC. Its protein product is CASSQGAIGMNEQFF.

This clonotype was counted only a few times. The V and J genes are TRBV4-3 and TRBJ2-1, with 7 nucleotides matching TRBD1. Germline V gene lookup returns CDR1 LGHNA and CDR2 YSLEER. The CDR3 length is 17 residues. Unmatched junction bases numbered 8, after V lost 3 bases and J lost 0 bases. The CDR3 DNA follows: TGCGCCAGCAGCCAGCTGACAGGGAAGAGCTCCTACAATGAGCAGTTCTTC. Amino acids: CASSQLTGKSSYNEQFF.

This clonotype was seen only a few times. V gene TRBV5-1 combines with J gene TRBJ2-1; 8 nucleotides line up with TRBD2. The CDR3 spans 15 residues. V shed 0 bases, J shed 8 bases, and the junction held 7 bases outside the gene matches. Germline V lookup: CDR1 SGHRS, CDR2 YFSETQ. The CDR3 coding sequence is TGCGCCAGCAGCTTGGGTACGGGGGGGCTAGATGAGCAGTTCTTC. The encoded protein is CASSLGTGGLDEQFF. Filled out from reference TRBV5-1 and TRBJ2-1, the complete variable domain reads KAGVTQTPRYLIKTRGQQVTLSCSPISGHRSVSWYQQTPGQGLQFLFEYFSETQRNKGNFPGRFSGRQFSNSRSEMNVSTLELGDSALYLCASSLGTGGLDEQFFGPGTRLTVL.

This clonotype was detected many times. The J gene is TRBJ2-7, the V gene TRBV10-3; TRBD2 agrees at 8 bases. The CDR3 sequence is 14 residues long. Germline loops: CDR1 ENHRY, CDR2 SYGVKD. J gave up 0 bases and V 8 bases, and 6 bases lay outside the gene matches. CDR3 nucleotide sequence: TGTGCCATCGAAAGCGGGGGCAGCTCCTACGAGCAGTACTTC. It yields the protein CAIESGGSSYEQYF.

This rearrangement joins TRBV5-1 to TRBJ1-2; the match to TRBD1 covers 10 bases. Trimming took 1 base from V and 7 from J; bases not matched to a gene: 10. The CDR3 loop spans 16 amino acids. Germline CDR1 is SGHRS and CDR2 is YFSETQ. This CDR3 is CASSLSGTGAPRGYTF. In nucleotides, the CDR3 is TGCGCCAGCAGCTTGTCTGGGACAGGGGCCCCCCGTGGCTACACCTTC.

This clonotype has only a few counts. V and J are TRBV29-1 and TRBJ2-7, with unresolved D. The length of the CDR3 is 14 residues. Trimming stripped 4 bases from V and 0 bases from J, with 13 bases between. Looked up from germline, CDR1 is SQVTM and CDR2 is ANQGSEA. DNA for the CDR3: TGCAGCGTTGCAGCCGACACGGCCTCCTACGAGCAGTACTTC. Translating it yields CSVAADTASYEQYF.

This clonotype was observed a handful of times. The rearrangement links TRBV29-1 to TRBJ2-7; TRBD2 is a possible D gene (5 bases). This CDR3 contains 15 residues. V lost 4 bases and J lost 3, with 19 bases in between. CDR1 and CDR2 (germline): SQVTM, ANQGSEA. This CDR3 reads CSVVAAEELGYEQYF. The CDR3 DNA is TGCAGCGTTGTTGCAGCGGAGGAATTGGGCTACGAGCAGTACTTC.

V gene TRBV5-1 combines with J gene TRBJ2-4; a weak D match, TRBD2 (6 bases). Trimming removed 6 bases at V and 5 bases at J, with 12 bases between. Germline CDR1 reads SGHRS; CDR2 reads YFSETQ. The CDR3 is 13 amino acids. The CDR3 here is CASNTGGENIQYF. CDR3 DNA sequence: TGCGCCAGCAATACCGGCGGGGAAAACATTCAGTACTTC.

The rearrangement joins TRBV7-2 to TRBJ2-1, with 12 bases that match TRBD2. With 1 base clipped from V and 10 bases from J, the junction kept 2 bases outside the gene matches. The germline V gene has CDR1 SGHTA and CDR2 FQGNSA. The CDR3 has 14 residues. DNA for the CDR3: TGTGCCAGCAGCTTAGAACTAGCGGGGGGAGAGCAGTTCTTC. This gives the protein CASSLELAGGEQFF.